These T cell receptor beta chains were read from a single sample in a study of shared clonotypes between healthy human individuals. Profiled with immunoSEQ multiplex PCR; TCRdb holds only in-frame clones, not every one. The table shows hundreds of thousands of clones, with over 90% occurring only once. The sequencing input was naive CD8+ T cells sorted from blood. All receptors derive from a man in his thirties or forties in good health. Both conserved end residues are part of each CDR3. The D gene is left open where the match is weak. A row's size may be missing; if present it is once, few, many or a size class.

size,J,V,D,DNA,CDR3
many,TRBJ2-1,TRBV6-6,TRBD1,TGTGCCAGCAGTCACAGGGGTTCCTACAATGAGCAGTTCTTC,CASSHRGSYNEQFF
.,TRBJ1-2,TRBV4-1,TRBD1,TGCGCCAGCAGCGAGCCAGGGGGAAGAGGCTATGGCTACACCTTC,CASSEPGGRGYGYTF
.,TRBJ2-5,TRBV19,.,TGTGCCAGTAGCCCTTTAGAGTTTAAGACCCAGTACTTC,CASSPLEFKTQYF
.,TRBJ2-7,TRBV9,.,TGTGCCAGCAGCGTGTACTCTTCGGAATCCTACGAGCAGTACTTC,CASSVYSSESYEQYF
once,TRBJ2-1,TRBV21-1,.,TGTGCCAGCAGCACCTCCGGGACTAGCCCATACAATGAGCAGTTCTTC,CASSTSGTSPYNEQFF
.,TRBJ2-7,TRBV6-5,.,TGTGCCAGCATGGGGGGAAGGACCTACGAGCAGTACTTC,CASMGGRTYEQYF
few,TRBJ2-7,TRBV9,.,TGTGCCAGCAGCCCCCGTCAGTCTCCGCACGAGCAGTACTTC,CASSPRQSPHEQYF
.,TRBJ1-4,TRBV5-8,TRBD1,TGTGCCAGCAGCTTCCAGACAGGGACTGAAAAACTGTTTTTT,CASSFQTGTEKLFF
.,TRBJ2-5,TRBV7-9,TRBD1,TGTGCCAGCAGCTTACCGACAGGGCGGGACCAAGAGACCCAGTACTTC,CASSLPTGRDQETQYF
.,TRBJ2-7,TRBV7-9,TRBD1,TGTGCCAGCAGCTCTGGACAGGGACCACACTACGAGCAGTACTTC,CASSSGQGPHYEQYF
.,TRBJ2-7,TRBV27,.,TGTGCCAGCAGTCCCGGGACGGTCCCCTACGAGCAGTACTTC,CASSPGTVPYEQYF
.,TRBJ2-1,TRBV11-2,.,TGTGCCAGCAGTGAAGAGGGGAGGAGCTCCTACAATGAGCAGTTCTTC,CASSEEGRSSYNEQFF
once,TRBJ2-5,TRBV27,TRBD1,TGTGCCAGCAGTCCCGGGACAGGGGGGACCCAGTACTTC,CASSPGTGGTQYF
.,TRBJ2-7,TRBV5-1,.,TGCGCCAGCAGCTTGTGGCAGGGGAACTACGAGCAGTACTTC,CASSLWQGNYEQYF
.,TRBJ2-7,TRBV28,TRBD2,TGTGCCAGCAGTGGGAGGGTTGACTACGAGCAGTACTTC,CASSGRVDYEQYF
.,TRBJ2-7,TRBV6-1,TRBD2,TGTGCCAGCAGTGAAGCGGGACTAGCGGGAGTCAGACACGAGCAGTACTTC,CASSEAGLAGVRHEQYF
once,TRBJ2-5,TRBV7-6,TRBD2,TGTGCCAGCAGGGAGGCGGGAGTTGGGGAGACCCAGTACTTC,CASREAGVGETQYF
.,TRBJ2-2,TRBV6-4,.,TGTGCCAGCAGTGAAGACGTCACCGGGGAGCTGTTTTTT,CASSEDVTGELFF
.,TRBJ2-5,TRBV7-9,.,TGTGCCAGCGAGAGGGTCGGGGTAGAGACCCAGTACTTC,CASERVGVETQYF
.,TRBJ2-7,TRBV4-1,TRBD2,TGCGCCAGCAGCCACCTCGTGAGCGGGAGTTACGAGCAGTACTTC,CASSHLVSGSYEQYF
.,TRBJ2-5,TRBV27,TRBD1,TGTGCCAGCAGCCCCCTACAGGGGGCCGAAGAGACCCAGTACTTC,CASSPLQGAEETQYF
.,TRBJ2-7,TRBV11-2,TRBD1,TGTGCCAGCAGCGGAGAAGGACAGGGGACCTCTACCTACGAGCAGTACTTC,CASSGEGQGTSTYEQYF
.,TRBJ2-5,TRBV7-6,.,TGTGCCAGCAGCTTTAACGCAGGGCCGGTAGAGACCCAGTACTTC,CASSFNAGPVETQYF
.,TRBJ2-7,TRBV13,.,TGTGCCAGCAGCTTACCAGGGGAGGGGGAGCAGTACTTC,CASSLPGEGEQYF
.,TRBJ2-7,TRBV29-1,.,TGCAGCGTGCATACCGGGATAACCTACGAGCAGTACTTC,CSVHTGITYEQYF
.,TRBJ2-1,TRBV6-5,.,TGTGCCAGCAGACTACTAGACCTAAACAATGAGCAGTTCTTC,CASRLLDLNNEQFF
.,TRBJ2-7,TRBV27,TRBD1,TGTGCCAGCAGTTTACAAGACAGGGCCTACGAGCAGTACTTC,CASSLQDRAYEQYF
once,TRBJ2-1,TRBV11-2,.,TGTGCCAGCAGCTTCTATGGTGGGGACAATGAGCAGTTCTTC,CASSFYGGDNEQFF
.,TRBJ2-7,TRBV7-9,.,TGTGCCAGCAGCTTAGTTGGTTCGGACTCCTACGAGCAGTACTTC,CASSLVGSDSYEQYF
.,TRBJ2-6,TRBV11-2,.,TGTGCCATCCGAAGGGAGAACAAGCCTGGGGCCAACGTCCTGACTTTC,CAIRRENKPGANVLTF
.,TRBJ2-5,TRBV30,.,TGTGCCTGGAGTGTAGGGACCCAAGAGACCCAGTACTTC,CAWSVGTQETQYF
once,TRBJ2-7,TRBV27,TRBD1,TGTGCCAGCAGTCCCGGACAGGGAAGGGGCGAGCAGTACTTC,CASSPGQGRGEQYF
.,TRBJ2-7,TRBV9,TRBD1,TGTGCCAGCAGTAGACAGGGATACGAGCAGTACTTC,CASSRQGYEQYF
.,TRBJ2-2,TRBV28,.,TGTGCCAGCAGTTTTCAGAACACCGGGGAGCTGTTTTTT,CASSFQNTGELFF
.,TRBJ1-3,TRBV6-1,TRBD1,TGTGCCAGCAGTGTAGGGACAGGCTCTGGAAACACCATATATTTT,CASSVGTGSGNTIYF
.,TRBJ2-3,TRBV4-1,TRBD2,TGCGCCAGCAGCCATCCCCCCCCTAGCGGGAGGGCCGGTTCAGATACGCAGTATTTT,CASSHPPPSGRAGSDTQYF
.,TRBJ2-7,TRBV7-8,TRBD1,TGTGCCAGCAGCCCAAGCCGGGACAGGGGTCGCGAGCAGTACTTC,CASSPSRDRGREQYF
once,TRBJ2-7,TRBV6-5,TRBD1,TGTGCCAGCAGTTACAGTCGGACAGGTGCGAAGCAGTACTTC,CASSYSRTGAKQYF
.,TRBJ2-3,TRBV6-4,.,TGTGCCAGCAGTGAAAGGGGGGACGGATCAGATACGCAGTATTTT,CASSERGDGSDTQYF